What follows is one T cell receptor (beta chain) and its context. The data originate from a study of blood T cell repertoires in COVID-19. Study-level information: Samples representing acute and convalescent COVID-19 were sourced from the United States, Italy and Spain. T cells, B-cell-depleted T cells, or PBMCs provided the cDNA or gDNA that served as material.

As processed by the authors: Reference gene primers were amplified, and this amplification served to estimate nucleated cell counts. TCRdb's copy holds only in-frame clones and misses some; the assay was immunoSEQ multiplex PCR. V, J and clone size derive from that table, while D and trimming were established from the DNA sequence. The sample lists hundreds of thousands of clones, approximately 91% occurring once. Seattle-derived patients entered the study during active infection and were followed longitudinally. Germline-derived CDR1 and CDR2 are SNHLY and FYNNEI. This CDR3 spans 16 amino acids. V lost 6 bases, J lost 1 base, and 18 bases lay in between.

The sequencing input was peripheral blood. The receptor comes from a woman aged 45 to 65 with COVID-19, enrolled during active disease. The rearrangement uses TRBV2 and TRBJ1-2; D not resolved. In nucleotides, the CDR3 is TGTGCCAGCAGCCGCTATCTGTCTGATTATAACTATGGCTACACCTTC. This sequence encodes CASSRYLSDYNYGYTF. The whole variable domain, filled in from reference TRBV2 and TRBJ1-2, reads EPEVTQTPSHQVTQMGQEVILRCVPISNHLYFYWYRQILGQKVEFLVSFYNNEISEKSEIFDDQFSVERPDGSNFTLKIRSTKLEDSAMYFCASSRYLSDYNYGYTFGSGTRLTVV.